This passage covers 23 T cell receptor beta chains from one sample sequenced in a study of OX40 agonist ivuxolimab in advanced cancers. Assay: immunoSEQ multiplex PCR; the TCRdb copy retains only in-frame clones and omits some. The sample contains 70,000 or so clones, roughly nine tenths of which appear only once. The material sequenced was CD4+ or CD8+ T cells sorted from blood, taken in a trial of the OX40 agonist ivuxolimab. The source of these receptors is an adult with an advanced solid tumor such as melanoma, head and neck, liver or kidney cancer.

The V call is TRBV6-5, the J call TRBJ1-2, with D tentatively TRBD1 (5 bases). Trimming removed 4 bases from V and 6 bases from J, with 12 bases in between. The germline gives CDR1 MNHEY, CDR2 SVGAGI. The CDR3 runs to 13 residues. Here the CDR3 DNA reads TGTGCCAGCAGTTGGTTGGCAGGGCATGGCTACACCTTC. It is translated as CASSWLAGHGYTF.

The CDR3 sequence: CASSLGIGGDYEQYF. The DNA for the CDR3 is TGTGCCAGCAGCTTAGGTATAGGAGGGGACTACGAGCAGTACTTC. The V gene is TRBV5-6, the J gene TRBJ2-7, with a tentative D call TRBD2 (6 bases). The CDR3 totals 15 residues. V was clipped by 2 bases and J by 3 bases, with 15 bases between them. Germline values: CDR1 SGHDT, CDR2 YYEEEE.

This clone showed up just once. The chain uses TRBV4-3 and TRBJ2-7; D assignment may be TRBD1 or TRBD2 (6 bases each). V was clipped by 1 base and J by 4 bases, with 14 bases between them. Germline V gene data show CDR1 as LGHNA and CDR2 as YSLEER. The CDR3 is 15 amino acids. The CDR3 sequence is CASSQGTGAVYEQYF. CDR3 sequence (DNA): TGCGCCAGCAGCCAAGGCACGGGGGCGGTTTACGAGCAGTACTTC.

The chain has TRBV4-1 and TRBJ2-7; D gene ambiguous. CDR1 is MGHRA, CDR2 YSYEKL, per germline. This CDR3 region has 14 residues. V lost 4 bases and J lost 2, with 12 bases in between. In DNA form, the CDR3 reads TGCGCCAGCAGCCCCCAGTATCCCCCCTACGAGCAGTACTTC. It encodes CASSPQYPPYEQYF.

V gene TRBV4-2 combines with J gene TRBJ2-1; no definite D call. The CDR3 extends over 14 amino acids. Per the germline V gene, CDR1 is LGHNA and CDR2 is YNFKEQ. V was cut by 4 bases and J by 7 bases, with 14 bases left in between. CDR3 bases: TGTGCCAGCAGCCCCCCGTGGGGATTAAATGAGCAGTTCTTC. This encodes CASSPPWGLNEQFF.

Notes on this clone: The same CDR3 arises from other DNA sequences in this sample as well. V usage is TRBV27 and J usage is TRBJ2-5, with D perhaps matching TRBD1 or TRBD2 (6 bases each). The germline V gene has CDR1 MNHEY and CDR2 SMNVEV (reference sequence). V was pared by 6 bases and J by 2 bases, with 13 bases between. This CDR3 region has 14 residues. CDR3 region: CASSSTGTQETQYF. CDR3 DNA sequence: TGTGCCAGCAGCAGTACAGGGACTCAAGAGACCCAGTACTTC.

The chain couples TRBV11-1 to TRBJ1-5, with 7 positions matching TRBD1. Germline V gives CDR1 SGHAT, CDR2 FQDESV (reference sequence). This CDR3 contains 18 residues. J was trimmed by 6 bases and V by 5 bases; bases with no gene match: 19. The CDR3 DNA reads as TGTGCCAGCAGCCTTAATCGACAGGGAGGGTTTAGAGGTCAGCCCCAGCATTTT. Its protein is CASSLNRQGGFRGQPQHF. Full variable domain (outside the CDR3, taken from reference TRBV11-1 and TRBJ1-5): EAEVAQSPRYKITEKSQAVAFWCDPISGHATLYWYRQILGQGPELLVQFQDESVVDDSQLPKDRFSAERLKGVDSTLKIQPAELGDSAMYLCASSLNRQGGFRGQPQHFGDGTRLSIL.

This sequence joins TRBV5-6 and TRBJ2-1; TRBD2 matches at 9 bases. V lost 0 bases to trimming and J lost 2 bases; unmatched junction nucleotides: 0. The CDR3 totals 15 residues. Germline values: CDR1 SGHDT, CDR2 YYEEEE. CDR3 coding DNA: TGTGCCAGCAGCTTGGGACTAGCGGCCTACAATGAGCAGTTCTTC. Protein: CASSLGLAAYNEQFF. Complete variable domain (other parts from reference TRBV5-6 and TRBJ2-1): DAGVTQSPTHLIKTRGQQVTLRCSPKSGHDTVSWYQQALGQGPQFIFQYYEEEERQRGNFPDRFSGHQFPNYSSELNVNALLLGDSALYLCASSLGLAAYNEQFFGPGTRLTVL.

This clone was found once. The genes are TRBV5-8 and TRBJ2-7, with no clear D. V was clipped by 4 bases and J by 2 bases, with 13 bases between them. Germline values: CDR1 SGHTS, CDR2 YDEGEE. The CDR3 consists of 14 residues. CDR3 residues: CASSPWTGPYEQYF. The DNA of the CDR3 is TGTGCCAGCAGCCCCTGGACCGGGCCCTACGAGCAGTACTTC.

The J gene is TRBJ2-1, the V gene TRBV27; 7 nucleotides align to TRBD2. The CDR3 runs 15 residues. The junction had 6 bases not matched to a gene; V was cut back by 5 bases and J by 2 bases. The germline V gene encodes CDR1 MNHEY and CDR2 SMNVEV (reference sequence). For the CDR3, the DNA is TGTGCCAGCAGTCTCCCGGGACTACCCTACAATGAGCAGTTCTTC. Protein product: CASSLPGLPYNEQFF.

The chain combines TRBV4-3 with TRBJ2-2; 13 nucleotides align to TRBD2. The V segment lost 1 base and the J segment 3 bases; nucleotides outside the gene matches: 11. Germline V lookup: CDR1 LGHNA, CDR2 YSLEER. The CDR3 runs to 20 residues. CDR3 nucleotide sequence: TGCGCCAGCAGCCAAGTATTCGGACTAGCGGGAGTTAAGGACACCGGGGAGCTGTTTTTT. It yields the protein CASSQVFGLAGVKDTGELFF.

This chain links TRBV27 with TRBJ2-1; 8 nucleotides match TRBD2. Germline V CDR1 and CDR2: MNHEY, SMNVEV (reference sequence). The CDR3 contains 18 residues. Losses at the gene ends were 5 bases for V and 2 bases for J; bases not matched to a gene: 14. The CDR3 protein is CASSLIELAGGTYNEQFF. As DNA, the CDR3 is TGTGCCAGCAGTCTTATAGAACTGGCGGGAGGAACCTACAATGAGCAGTTCTTC.

The CDR3 sequence is CASRWTGSVSYGYTF. DNA of the CDR3: TGTGCCAGCAGATGGACAGGGAGCGTGAGCTATGGCTACACCTTC. The chain is built from TRBV27 and TRBJ1-2; 8 bases are shared with TRBD1. CDR3 length equals 15 residues. CDR1 MNHEY and CDR2 SMNVEV come from the germline V gene (reference sequence). V shed 6 bases, J shed 4 bases, and the junction held 10 bases outside the gene matches.

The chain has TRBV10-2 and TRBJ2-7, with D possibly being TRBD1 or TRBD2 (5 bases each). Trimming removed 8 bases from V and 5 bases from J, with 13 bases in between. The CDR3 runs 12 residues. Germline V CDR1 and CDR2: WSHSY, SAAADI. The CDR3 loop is CASLTGTNEQYF. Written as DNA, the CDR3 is TGCGCCAGCTTAACCGGGACGAACGAGCAGTACTTC.

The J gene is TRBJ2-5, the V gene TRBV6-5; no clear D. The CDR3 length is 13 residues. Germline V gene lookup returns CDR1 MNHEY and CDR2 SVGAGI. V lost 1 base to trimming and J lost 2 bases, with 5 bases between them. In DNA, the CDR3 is TGTGCCAGCAGTTACTTCGGGCAAGAGACCCAGTACTTC. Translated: CASSYFGQETQYF.

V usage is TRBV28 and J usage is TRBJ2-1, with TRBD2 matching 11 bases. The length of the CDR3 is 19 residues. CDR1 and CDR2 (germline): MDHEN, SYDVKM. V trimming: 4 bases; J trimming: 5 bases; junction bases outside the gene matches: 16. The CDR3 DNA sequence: TGTGCCAGCAGTTGGCTAGCGGGAGGTATGGAGGAGGCCGACAATGAGCAGTTCTTC. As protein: CASSWLAGGMEEADNEQFF.

CDR3 sequence (DNA): TGTGCCTGGATAGGGGGGACTGAAGCTTTCTTT. The encoded protein is CAWIGGTEAFF. The chain combines TRBV30 with TRBJ1-1; a possible D gene is TRBD1 (6 bases). In germline, CDR1 is GTSNPN, CDR2 SVGIG (reference sequence). V gave up 4 bases and J gave up 5 bases, with 8 bases separating them. There are 11 residues in the CDR3.

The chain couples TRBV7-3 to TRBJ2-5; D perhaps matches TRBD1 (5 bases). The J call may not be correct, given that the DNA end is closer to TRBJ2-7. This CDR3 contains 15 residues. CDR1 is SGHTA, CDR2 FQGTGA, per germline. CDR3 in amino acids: CASSSRGRSSYEQYF. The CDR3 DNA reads TGTGCCAGCTCTTCTAGGGGCCGTAGCTCCTACGAGCAGTACTTC.

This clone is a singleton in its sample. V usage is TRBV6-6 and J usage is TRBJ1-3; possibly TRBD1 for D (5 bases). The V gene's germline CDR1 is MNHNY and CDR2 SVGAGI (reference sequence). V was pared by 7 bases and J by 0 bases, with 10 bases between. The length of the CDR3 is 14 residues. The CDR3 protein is CASNGGNSGNTIYF. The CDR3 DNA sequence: TGTGCCAGCAACGGGGGGAACTCTGGAAACACCATATATTTT.

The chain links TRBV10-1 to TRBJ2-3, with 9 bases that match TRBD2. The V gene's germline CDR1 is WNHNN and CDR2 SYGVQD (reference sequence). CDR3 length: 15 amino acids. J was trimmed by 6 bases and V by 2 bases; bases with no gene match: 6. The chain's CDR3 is CASSEGRAGGDTQYF. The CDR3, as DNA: TGCGCCAGCAGTGAGGGGAGAGCGGGAGGCGATACGCAGTATTTT.

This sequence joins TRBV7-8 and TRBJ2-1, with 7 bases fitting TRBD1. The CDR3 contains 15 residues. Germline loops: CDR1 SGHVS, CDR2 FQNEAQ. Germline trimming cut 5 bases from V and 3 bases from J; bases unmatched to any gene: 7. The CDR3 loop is CASSLEQGIYNEQFF. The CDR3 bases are TGTGCCAGCAGCCTAGAACAGGGGATCTACAATGAGCAGTTCTTC.

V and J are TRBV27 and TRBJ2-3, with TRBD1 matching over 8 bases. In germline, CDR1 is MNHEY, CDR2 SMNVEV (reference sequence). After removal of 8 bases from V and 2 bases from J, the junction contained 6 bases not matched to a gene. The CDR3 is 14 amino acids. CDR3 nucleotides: TGTGCCAGCCATCGACAGGGGTTCACAGATACGCAGTATTTT. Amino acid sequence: CASHRQGFTDTQYF.

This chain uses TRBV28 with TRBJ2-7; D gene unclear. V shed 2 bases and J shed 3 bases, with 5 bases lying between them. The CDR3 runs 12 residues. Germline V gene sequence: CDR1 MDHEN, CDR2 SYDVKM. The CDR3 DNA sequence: TGTGCCAGCAGTTTAAACGTCTACGAGCAGTACTTC. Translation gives CASSLNVYEQYF.